This T cell receptor beta chain came from a study of post-analysis software for immune sequencing data. A word on this clonotype: The antigen is not known.

Study-level results: Several TRBV segments were more frequent in patients than controls; TRBV5-6, TRBV5-1 and TRBV20-1 belonged to this group.

This CDR3 region has 14 residues. J lost 8 bases, V lost 0 bases, and 3 bases had no gene match. Per germline, CDR1 SGHTS and CDR2 YDEGEE. The library was made from cDNA and included unique molecular identifiers. TCRdb re-derived calls from the PCR reads in MiXCR, one entry per CDR3 protein. Of approximately 630,000 distinct CDR3 sequences in the sample, approximately 60% were seen once. The chain has TRBV5-8 and TRBJ2-1; 9 nucleotides match TRBD1. Sequences were obtained from blood. The sequence came from a girl aged 2 to 10 with multiple sclerosis. CDR3 coding DNA: TGTGCCAGCAGCTTGGGAAGGACAGGGGATGAGCAGTTCTTC. It encodes CASSLGRTGDEQFF.